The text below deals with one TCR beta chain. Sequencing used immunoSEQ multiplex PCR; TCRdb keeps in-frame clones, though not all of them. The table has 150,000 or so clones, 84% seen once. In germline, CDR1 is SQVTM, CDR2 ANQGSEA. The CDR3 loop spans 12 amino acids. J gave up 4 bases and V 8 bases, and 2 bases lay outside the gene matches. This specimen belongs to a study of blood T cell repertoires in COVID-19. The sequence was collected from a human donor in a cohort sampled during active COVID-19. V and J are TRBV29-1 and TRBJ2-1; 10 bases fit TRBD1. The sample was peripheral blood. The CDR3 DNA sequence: TGCAGCATGGGACAGGGGTACAATGAGCAGTTCTTC. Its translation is CSMGQGYNEQFF.